The 31 T cell receptor beta chains listed next were all sequenced from one sample in a study of blood T cell repertoires in COVID-19. Assay used: immunoSEQ multiplex PCR; TCRdb lists only in-frame clones, some missing. The table includes about 38,000 clones, 74% detected once. The sequenced material came from peripheral blood. Source of these receptors: a man aged 70-80 years with COVID-19, enrolled during active disease.

The V gene is TRBV28, the J gene TRBJ1-5; 7 nucleotides line up with TRBD1. Germline V gene sequence: CDR1 MDHEN, CDR2 SYDVKM. The CDR3 has 14 amino acids. The ends lost 6 bases at V and 2 bases at J; junction bases unmatched: 4. The CDR3 region is CASRRQGGNQPQHF. In DNA, the CDR3 is TGTGCCAGCAGACGACAGGGAGGCAATCAGCCCCAGCATTTT.

This clone came up a few times. The chain couples TRBV6-5 to TRBJ1-2, with TRBD1 matching 8 bases. V lost 4 bases to trimming and J lost 7 bases; unmatched junction nucleotides: 8. Germline CDR1 and CDR2: MNHEY and SVGAGI. The CDR3 spans 14 residues. CDR3 in DNA: TGTGCCAGCAGTTCGAGACAGGGGAACCGTGGCTACACCTTC. This encodes CASSSRQGNRGYTF.

The rearrangement links TRBV3-1 (or the pseudogene TRBV3-2) to TRBJ1-2; D is perhaps TRBD1 (6 bases). The CDR3 contains 16 residues. In germline, CDR1 is LGHDT, CDR2 YNNKEL (reference sequence). Trimming pared 0 bases from V and 7 bases from J, leaving 18 bases between. The CDR3 reads CASSQEGGGRYRGYTF. The DNA of the CDR3 is TGTGCCAGCAGCCAAGAAGGCGGGGGCCGGTACCGTGGCTACACCTTC.

The chain carries TRBV7-9 and TRBJ1-1, with TRBD1 matching over 8 bases. Germline CDR1 SEHNR, CDR2 FQNEAQ (reference sequence). This CDR3 has 14 amino acids. Trimming took 5 bases from V and 5 from J; bases not matched to a gene: 7. This chain's CDR3 is CASSITGGQTEAFF. CDR3 bases: TGTGCCAGCAGCATTACAGGGGGGCAGACTGAAGCTTTCTTT. The variable domain in full, with the rest retrieved from reference TRBV7-9 and TRBJ1-1, is DTGVSQNPRHKITKRGQNVTFRCDPISEHNRLYWYRQTLGQGPEFLTYFQNEAQLEKSRLLSDRFSAERPKGSFSTLEIQRTEQGDSAMYLCASSITGGQTEAFFGQGTRLTVV.

The chain combines TRBV18 with TRBJ1-1, with D maybe TRBD1 (6 bases). With 6 bases removed from V and 2 bases from J, the gap between germline ends came to 10 bases. This CDR3 comprises 13 residues. Germline CDR1 and CDR2: KGHSH and LQKENI. The CDR3: CASSRQDNTEAFF. For the CDR3, the DNA is TGTGCCAGCTCCCGACAGGACAACACTGAAGCTTTCTTT. Variable domain in full (rest from reference TRBV18 and TRBJ1-1): NAGVMQNPRHLVRRRGQEARLRCSPMKGHSHVYWYRQLPEEGLKFMVYLQKENIIDESGMPKERFSAEFPKEGPSILRIQQVVRGDSAAYFCASSRQDNTEAFFGQGTRLTVV.

V gene TRBV28 combines with J gene TRBJ2-1; D remains unclear. V lost 8 bases, J lost 0 bases, and 17 bases lay in between. CDR1 is MDHEN, CDR2 SYDVKM, per germline. CDR3 size: 16 residues. CDR3: CASLGSPTRSYNEQFF. CDR3 DNA: TGTGCCAGCCTTGGCTCCCCAACCCGCTCCTACAATGAGCAGTTCTTC.

This chain links TRBV30 with TRBJ1-2; possible D gene TRBD1, 5 bases. The CDR3 length is 13 residues. V was trimmed by 4 bases and J by 7 bases, leaving 16 bases between them. From germline, CDR1 is GTSNPN and CDR2 SVGIG (reference sequence). The CDR3, as DNA: TGTGCCTGGACCTATTCAGGGTTGAGTGGCTACACCTTC. Protein sequence: CAWTYSGLSGYTF. Together with reference TRBV30 and TRBJ1-2, the CDR3 gives the full variable domain: SQTIHQWPATLVQPVGSPLSLECTVEGTSNPNLYWYRQAAGRGLQLLFYSVGIGQISSEVPQNLSASRPQDRQFILSSKKLLLSDSGFYLCAWTYSGLSGYTFGSGTRLTVV.

The rearrangement joins TRBV6-5 to TRBJ2-2; 14 bases line up with TRBD2. Germline CDR1 MNHEY, CDR2 SVGAGI. The CDR3 runs to 15 residues. V lost 8 bases, J lost 4 bases, and 3 bases stayed unmatched. The CDR3 loop reads CASQGLAGVTGELFF. The CDR3 DNA is TGTGCCAGCCAGGGACTAGCGGGGGTCACCGGGGAGCTGTTTTTT.

This rearrangement joins TRBV20-1 to TRBJ1-5; D is possibly TRBD1 (6 bases). V was trimmed by 3 bases and J by 1 base, leaving 13 bases between them. Germline assignment: CDR1 DFQATT and CDR2 SNEGSKA (reference sequence). The CDR3 is 15 residues long. CDR3 region: CSASGGLPSNQPQHF. The CDR3 DNA reads TGCAGTGCTAGTGGGGGGCTTCCGAGCAATCAGCCCCAGCATTTT.

This chain uses TRBV7-2 with TRBJ2-3; TRBD1 matches 8 bases. After removal of 3 bases from V and 4 bases from J, the junction contained 3 bases not matched to a gene. The CDR3 spans 14 residues. Looked up from germline, CDR1 is SGHTA and CDR2 is FQGNSA. CDR3 nucleotides: TGTGCCAGCAGCTTGAAACAGGGGGCAGATACGCAGTATTTT. Amino acid sequence: CASSLKQGADTQYF.

Concerning this clone itself: The junction and the germline gene differ at one end; a read error may be behind it. The rearrangement links TRBV29-1 to TRBJ1-2; D is possibly TRBD1 (5 bases). CDR3 length equals 15 residues. Germline V gives CDR1 SQVTM, CDR2 ANQGSEA. The CDR3 region is CSAESVGDRSYGYTF. The CDR3 DNA reads as TGCAGCGCTGAAAGTGTTGGTGACAGATCCTATGGCTACACCTTC.

The gene calls are TRBV24-1 and TRBJ2-2; D unresolved. CDR1 and CDR2 (germline): KGHDR, SFDVKD. The CDR3 is made up of 13 amino acids. V lost 1 base to trimming and J lost 10 bases, with 9 bases between them. The CDR3 DNA is TGTGCCACCAGTGATTTTGACACGGAGGAGCTGTTTTTT. This translates into CATSDFDTEELFF.

The chain has TRBV27 and TRBJ2-5; 8 nucleotides align to TRBD1. CDR1 and CDR2 from the germline V gene are MNHEY and SMNVEV (reference sequence). V shed 4 bases, J shed 3 bases, and the junction held 7 bases outside the gene matches. There are 15 residues in the CDR3. The CDR3 sequence: CASSSGTGGEETQYF. The CDR3, as DNA: TGTGCCAGCAGTTCCGGGACAGGTGGAGAAGAGACCCAGTACTTC.

In regard to this clone: A junction boundary mismatches the germline segment, possibly from a read error. The chain has TRBV20-1 and TRBJ1-2; perhaps TRBD1 as D (6 bases). The length of the CDR3 is 11 residues. CDR1 is DFQATT, CDR2 SNEGSKA, per germline (reference sequence). The CDR3 sequence is CSASLTGTLRF. The CDR3 bases are TGCAGTGCTAGCCTGACAGGCACTCTCCGCTTC.

The J gene is TRBJ2-1, the V gene TRBV28; D perhaps matches TRBD2 (6 bases). Germline loops: CDR1 MDHEN, CDR2 SYDVKM. The length of the CDR3 is 13 residues. V lost 8 bases to trimming and J lost 4 bases, with 12 bases between them. The CDR3 sequence: CASRGTLYNEQFF. In DNA, the CDR3 is TGTGCCAGCCGCGGGACTTTATACAATGAGCAGTTCTTC.

This clone came up once. The chain couples TRBV5-1 to TRBJ1-2, with 12 bases aligning to TRBD1. This CDR3 comprises 17 residues. Germline trimming cut 2 bases from V and 7 bases from J; bases unmatched to any gene: 12. In germline, CDR1 is SGHRS, CDR2 YFSETQ. The CDR3 protein is CASSFGDRGPLEGGYTF. CDR3 coding DNA: TGCGCCAGCAGCTTCGGGGACAGGGGGCCACTTGAGGGTGGCTACACCTTC.

The chain employs TRBV27 and TRBJ2-6; D remains unclear. Trimming shortened V by 4 bases and J by 1 base, and 5 bases separated the two germline ends. Per germline, CDR1 MNHEY and CDR2 SMNVEV (reference sequence). This CDR3 has 14 amino acids. The CDR3 DNA sequence: TGTGCCAGCAGTTCATTGTCTGGGGCCAACGTCCTGACTTTC. Translation: CASSSLSGANVLTF.

The chain recombines TRBV6-2 or TRBV6-3 with TRBJ1-1; possible D gene TRBD1, 5 bases. CDR1 is MNHEY, CDR2 SVGEGT, per germline. V lost 4 bases and J 1 base, leaving 10 bases between the germline ends. The CDR3 sequence is 14 residues long. CDR3 DNA sequence: TGTGCCAGCAGTTCTCTTCAGGGGAACACTGAAGCTTTCTTT. Its protein product is CASSSLQGNTEAFF.

This clone came up many times. The chain recombines TRBV28 with TRBJ2-7; TRBD1 agrees at 9 bases. The ends lost 8 bases at V and 4 bases at J; junction bases unmatched: 12. The CDR3 runs 15 residues. The V gene's germline CDR1 is MDHEN and CDR2 SYDVKM. CDR3 nucleotides: TGTGCCAGCTCCGGCCGGGACAGGGACGCATACGAGCAGTACTTC. Its translation is CASSGRDRDAYEQYF.

The chain is built from TRBV14 and TRBJ2-4, with 11 bases fitting TRBD2. With V trimmed by 0 bases and J by 6 bases, 7 bases remained unmatched. The germline CDR1 and CDR2 sequences are SGHDN and FVKESK. This CDR3 region has 17 residues. Written as DNA, the CDR3 is TGTGCCAGCAGCCAAGACCCCACTAGCGGGGGAGCAAACATTCAGTACTTC. Residues: CASSQDPTSGGANIQYF.

The sample holds a few counts of this clone. The gene calls are TRBV6-5 and TRBJ2-2; D remains unclear. Trimming shortened V by 5 bases and J by 3 bases, and 10 bases separated the two germline ends. The CDR3 spans 14 residues. The germline CDR1 and CDR2 sequences are MNHEY and SVGAGI. DNA for the CDR3: TGTGCCAGCAGTAAGAACCGAGACACCGGGGAGCTGTTTTTT. This encodes CASSKNRDTGELFF.

This clone was counted a single time. The rearrangement uses TRBV12-5 and TRBJ2-5, with 7 bases aligning to TRBD2. This CDR3 has 12 residues. V was clipped by 4 bases and J by 4 bases; unmatched bases: 0. Germline V gene data show CDR1 as LGHNT and CDR2 as FRNRAP. CDR3 region: CASGWGGETQYF. The CDR3 DNA reads as TGTGCTAGTGGTTGGGGGGGAGAGACCCAGTACTTC.

J is TRBJ1-3 and V is TRBV6-1; D perhaps matches TRBD1 (6 bases). The CDR3 is 16 residues long. The V gene lost 2 bases and the J gene lost 2 bases, with 13 bases spanning the gap. Germline V gene sequence: CDR1 MNHNS, CDR2 SASEGT. CDR3: CASSEFEAGAGNTIYF. CDR3 nucleotides: TGTGCCAGCAGTGAATTTGAGGCAGGGGCTGGAAACACCATATATTTT.

V and J are TRBV28 and TRBJ1-3, with TRBD1 matching 9 bases. This CDR3 contains 14 residues. J was trimmed by 5 bases and V by 6 bases; bases with no gene match: 5. The V gene's germline CDR1 is MDHEN and CDR2 SYDVKM. The CDR3 DNA sequence: TGTGCCAGCAGCCGGGGACAGGGTAGAAACACCATATATTTT. It specifies CASSRGQGRNTIYF.

The J gene is TRBJ2-5, the V gene TRBV12-5; 9 bases align to TRBD2. CDR3 length equals 13 residues. V was clipped by 7 bases and J by 7 bases; unmatched bases: 7. CDR1 and CDR2 from the germline V gene are LGHNT and FRNRAP. The CDR3 DNA follows: TGTGCTAGTGTCCGCGGGGGGGCTGGGACCCAGTACTTC. It yields the protein CASVRGGAGTQYF.

The chain uses TRBV6-5 and TRBJ1-2, with D perhaps matching TRBD1 (6 bases). This CDR3 is built from 13 residues. The germline gives CDR1 MNHEY, CDR2 SVGAGI. V was cut by 8 bases and J by 4 bases, with 14 bases left in between. The CDR3 DNA is TGTGCCAGCCCAGGACAGAATATCTATGGCTACACCTTC. Translation: CASPGQNIYGYTF.

The V call is TRBV2, the J call TRBJ2-1; no clear D gene. The CDR3 sequence is 15 residues long. Per germline, CDR1 SNHLY and CDR2 FYNNEI. Trimming shortened V by 3 bases and J by 0 bases, and 9 bases separated the two germline ends. CDR3 DNA: TGTGCCAGCAGTGAGGAACGAGGCTCCTACAATGAGCAGTTCTTC. Its protein is CASSEERGSYNEQFF.

V and J are TRBV28 and TRBJ1-1; TRBD1 matches at 8 bases. Germline CDR1 MDHEN, CDR2 SYDVKM. J gave up 1 base and V 5 bases, and 6 bases lay outside the gene matches. The CDR3 totals 15 residues. CDR3 protein: CASSPLGQGNTEAFF. CDR3 sequence (DNA): TGTGCCAGCAGTCCCTTAGGACAGGGGAACACTGAAGCTTTCTTT.

This clone was found a few times. The rearrangement links TRBV5-4 to TRBJ2-7; TRBD1 matches at 9 bases. The CDR3 totals 15 residues. With 4 bases clipped from V and 6 bases from J, the junction kept 11 bases outside the gene matches. Germline V lookup: CDR1 SGHNT, CDR2 YYREEE (reference sequence). The CDR3 protein is CASSLRDRAVGEQYF. In nucleotides, the CDR3 is TGTGCCAGCAGCCTTCGGGACAGGGCGGTCGGCGAGCAGTACTTC.

This clone came up a few times. CDR3 coding DNA: TGTGCCAGCAGCCCCTCAGGGGTCTATGGCTACACCTTC. It specifies CASSPSGVYGYTF. V gene TRBV14 combines with J gene TRBJ1-2; tentatively, D is TRBD1 (6 bases). CDR1 and CDR2 (germline): SGHDN, FVKESK. This CDR3 is 13 amino acids long. Deletions cut 4 bases from V and 4 bases from J, with 10 bases between.

This chain joins TRBV14 and TRBJ2-5; D gene uncertain. The CDR3 is 15 residues long. The germline V gene has CDR1 SGHDN and CDR2 FVKESK. Deletions cut 1 base from V and 4 bases from J, with 13 bases between. CDR3 sequence (DNA): TGTGCCAGCAGCCAAGCTCGGTCCTTGCGAGAGACCCAGTACTTC. It is translated as CASSQARSLRETQYF.